The 23 T cell receptor beta chains presented below share a single source sample, sequenced in a study of OX40 agonist ivuxolimab in advanced cancers. Sequencing used immunoSEQ multiplex PCR; TCRdb keeps in-frame clones, though not all of them. The data hold approximately 98,000 clones, with about 80% observed a single time. Sequenced material: CD4+ or CD8+ T cells sorted from blood, taken in a trial of the OX40 agonist ivuxolimab. These receptors originate from an adult with an advanced solid tumor such as melanoma, head and neck, liver or kidney cancer.

The chain links TRBV5-8 to TRBJ2-1; the D call may be TRBD1 or TRBD2 (5 bases each). Trimming shortened V by 1 base and J by 4 bases, and 12 bases separated the two germline ends. CDR1 SGHTS and CDR2 YDEGEE come from the germline V gene. The CDR3 consists of 15 residues. CDR3 sequence reads: CASSLRYGGYNEQFF. The CDR3 region has the DNA TGTGCCAGCAGCTTGAGGTATGGGGGTTACAATGAGCAGTTCTTC.

The chain links TRBV6-1 to TRBJ1-2; D unresolved. CDR1 and CDR2 (germline): MNHNS, SASEGT. This CDR3 has 13 residues. Trimming pared 10 bases from V and 1 base from J, leaving 13 bases between. In DNA form, the CDR3 reads TGTGCCACCACCCTAGAAGGTAACTATGGCTACACCTTC. Translating gives CATTLEGNYGYTF.

This chain links TRBV7-3 with TRBJ1-6; 8 nucleotides align to TRBD1. V lost 4 bases to trimming and J lost 2 bases; unmatched junction nucleotides: 4. The V gene's germline CDR1 is SGHTA and CDR2 FQGTGA. The CDR3 has 16 amino acids. For the CDR3, the DNA is TGTGCCAGCAGCTCGTTCAGGGGGCCCTATAATTCACCCCTCCACTTT. Its translation is CASSSFRGPYNSPLHF.

The chain couples TRBV27 to TRBJ2-7; 7 bases map to TRBD1. V was clipped by 11 bases and J by 1 base; unmatched bases: 17. From germline, CDR1 is MNHEY and CDR2 SMNVEV (reference sequence). The CDR3 runs 16 residues. The CDR3 DNA sequence: TGTGCCCGAGCCCCCCCCCGACAGGGCCCTTCCTACGAGCAGTACTTC. It yields the protein CARAPPRQGPSYEQYF.

The chain carries TRBV12-5 and TRBJ1-2; D remains ambiguous. The CDR3 runs to 15 residues. The ends were cut back, 0 bases at V and 4 bases at J, with 12 bases in the middle. Germline CDR1 reads LGHNT; CDR2 reads FRNRAP. This CDR3 is CASGLVQQTRYGYTF. Here the CDR3 DNA reads TGTGCTAGTGGTTTGGTACAACAAACGCGCTATGGCTACACCTTC. The full variable domain, with the rest looked up from reference TRBV12-5 and TRBJ1-2, is DARVTQTPRHKVTEMGQEVTMRCQPILGHNTVFWYRQTMMQGLELLAYFRNRAPLDDSGMPKDRFSAEMPDATLATLKIQPSEPRDSAVYFCASGLVQQTRYGYTFGSGTRLTVV.

This clone has a handful of counts. The chain carries TRBV5-1 and TRBJ2-7, with a possible D match to TRBD1 (5 bases). CDR3 length equals 12 residues. CDR1 is SGHRS, CDR2 YFSETQ, per germline. V was clipped by 4 bases and J by 5 bases, with 10 bases between them. In DNA, the CDR3 is TGCGCCAGCAGCGTGCAGGGTGACGAGCAGTACTTC. Translating gives CASSVQGDEQYF.

The CDR3 bases are TGCAGCGTTAATCCGCAAATGAACACTGAAGCTTTCTTT. Translating gives CSVNPQMNTEAFF. The genes are TRBV29-1 and TRBJ1-1, with D unresolved. V shed 5 bases and J shed 0 bases, with 10 bases lying between them. The germline V gene has CDR1 SQVTM and CDR2 ANQGSEA. The CDR3 runs to 13 residues.

J is TRBJ1-1 and V is TRBV7-8, with D perhaps matching TRBD1 (5 bases). CDR3 length: 14 amino acids. V was cut by 6 bases and J by 4 bases, with 15 bases left in between. From germline, CDR1 is SGHVS and CDR2 FQNEAQ. The CDR3: CASRLSGAGTEAFF. The CDR3 coding sequence is TGTGCCAGCAGATTGTCCGGGGCGGGCACTGAAGCTTTCTTT.

The chain has TRBV2 and TRBJ2-1; TRBD1 might be the D (6 bases). From germline, CDR1 is SNHLY and CDR2 FYNNEI. The CDR3 is 12 amino acids. The V gene lost 6 bases and the J gene lost 7 bases, with 10 bases spanning the gap. The CDR3 loop reads CASRQGRNEQFF. CDR3 in DNA: TGTGCCAGCAGACAGGGAAGAAATGAGCAGTTCTTC.

The rearrangement joins TRBV4-1 to TRBJ1-4, with D unresolved. The germline V gene has CDR1 MGHRA and CDR2 YSYEKL. The CDR3 covers 15 residues. The V end was cut by 3 bases, the J end by 1 base, with 9 bases between. CDR3 nucleotides: TGCGCCAGCAGCCAGTTGGGGAAAACTAATGAAAAACTGTTTTTT. It yields the protein CASSQLGKTNEKLFF.

The chain is built from TRBV7-2 and TRBJ2-2; 11 bases align to TRBD1. This CDR3 has 15 amino acids. Germline lookup yields CDR1 SGHTA and CDR2 FQGNSA. V lost 4 bases to trimming and J lost 7 bases; unmatched junction nucleotides: 5. In DNA, the CDR3 is TGTGCCAGCAGCTACCGGGACAGGGGGAGCGGGGAGCTGTTTTTT. Its protein is CASSYRDRGSGELFF.

The chain carries TRBV5-8 and TRBJ2-7; TRBD1 matches 10 bases. Germline loops: CDR1 SGHTS, CDR2 YDEGEE. This CDR3 region has 18 residues. V was clipped by 0 bases and J by 2 bases; unmatched bases: 11. In DNA, the CDR3 is TGTGCCAGCAGCTTGGTTCTTCGCGGGACAGGGGCTCCCTACGAGCAGTACTTC. This translates into CASSLVLRGTGAPYEQYF.

The genes are TRBV30 and TRBJ1-2; a possible D gene is TRBD1 (6 bases). The CDR3 is 13 residues long. Germline assignment: CDR1 GTSNPN and CDR2 SVGIG (reference sequence). Trimming took 2 bases from V and 8 from J, leaving 15 bases between them. The CDR3 reads CAWSPGAGEGYTF. CDR3 DNA: TGTGCCTGGAGTCCCGGGGCAGGGGAAGGCTACACCTTC. Based on the CDR3 plus reference TRBV30 and TRBJ1-2, the full variable domain is SQTIHQWPATLVQPVGSPLSLECTVEGTSNPNLYWYRQAAGRGLQLLFYSVGIGQISSEVPQNLSASRPQDRQFILSSKKLLLSDSGFYLCAWSPGAGEGYTFGSGTRLTVV.

The chain links TRBV6-5 to TRBJ2-7; D gene unclear. The V gene lost 5 bases and the J gene lost 3 bases, with 5 bases spanning the gap. The CDR3 has 11 residues. Germline CDR1 reads MNHEY; CDR2 reads SVGAGI. The CDR3 nucleotides are TGTGCCAGCAGTGATTACTACGAGCAGTACTTC. Residues: CASSDYYEQYF.

The chain is built from TRBV11-1 and TRBJ2-7; D is possibly TRBD2 (5 bases). The germline CDR1 and CDR2 sequences are SGHAT and FQDESV (reference sequence). Trimming removed 0 bases from V and 5 bases from J, with 8 bases in between. CDR3 length: 13 amino acids. The DNA of the CDR3 is TGTGCCAGCAGCTTAGCAGGACTCGACGAGCAGTACTTC. As protein: CASSLAGLDEQYF. Drawing the rest from reference TRBV11-1 and TRBJ2-7, the complete variable domain is EAEVAQSPRYKITEKSQAVAFWCDPISGHATLYWYRQILGQGPELLVQFQDESVVDDSQLPKDRFSAERLKGVDSTLKIQPAELGDSAMYLCASSLAGLDEQYFGPGTRLTVT.

Comment on this clone: Within the sample, other DNA sequences also encode this same CDR3. The chain employs TRBV5-1 and TRBJ1-3; D unclear. Trimming took 0 bases from V and 0 from J, leaving 7 bases between them. Per the germline V gene, CDR1 is SGHRS and CDR2 is YFSETQ. The CDR3 length is 15 residues. The CDR3 region has the DNA TGCGCCAGCAGCTTGGATGGCAGCTCTGGAAACACCATATATTTT. Its protein product is CASSLDGSSGNTIYF.

The chain employs TRBV5-1 and TRBJ2-3; 7 bases map to TRBD1. V trimming: 4 bases; J trimming: 5 bases; junction bases outside the gene matches: 10. The CDR3 is 15 amino acids. Germline CDR1 reads SGHRS; CDR2 reads YFSETQ. The CDR3: CASSRPDRAGDTQYF. CDR3 sequence (DNA): TGCGCCAGCAGCCGCCCAGACAGGGCGGGAGATACGCAGTATTTT.

The chain employs TRBV4-3 and TRBJ2-1, with D unclear. CDR1 and CDR2 (germline): LGHNA, YSLEER. This CDR3 spans 17 amino acids. Trimming removed 0 bases at V and 2 bases at J, with 14 bases between. CDR3 DNA sequence: TGCGCCAGCAGCCAAGATCCGATACTCTTACCCTACAATGAGCAGTTCTTC. This encodes CASSQDPILLPYNEQFF.

The chain carries TRBV7-9 and TRBJ2-3; 10 nucleotides align to TRBD2. With V trimmed by 5 bases and J by 1 base, 3 bases remained unmatched. The CDR3 sequence is 15 residues long. The germline CDR1 and CDR2 sequences are SEHNR and FQNEAQ (reference sequence). CDR3 sequence (DNA): TGTGCCAGCAGCCACGGGACTAGCGGCACAGATACGCAGTATTTT. It yields the protein CASSHGTSGTDTQYF.

This clone turned up a few times. The chain recombines TRBV27 with TRBJ2-7, with TRBD2 matching over 10 bases. J gave up 2 bases and V 4 bases, and 5 bases lay outside the gene matches. CDR1 is MNHEY and CDR2 is SMNVEV in the germline V gene (reference sequence). This CDR3 is 15 amino acids long. The CDR3 reads CASSSSSGGTYEQYF. CDR3 nucleotide sequence: TGTGCCAGCAGTTCATCTAGCGGGGGAACCTACGAGCAGTACTTC.

This rearrangement joins TRBV19 to TRBJ2-7, with 9 bases matching TRBD1. Germline CDR1 is LNHDA and CDR2 is SQIVND (reference sequence). With 5 bases clipped from V and 6 bases from J, the junction kept 11 bases outside the gene matches. The CDR3 has 15 amino acids. The CDR3 region is CASSVAGTGSPEQYF. The CDR3 DNA reads as TGTGCCAGTAGTGTCGCCGGGACAGGGTCCCCCGAGCAGTACTTC.

This chain joins TRBV9 and TRBJ2-3, with TRBD2 matching over 8 bases. Per the germline V gene, CDR1 is SGDLS and CDR2 is YYNGEE. With V trimmed by 4 bases and J by 5 bases, 6 bases remained unmatched. CDR3 length: 14 residues. CDR3 nucleotide sequence: TGTGCCAGCAGCTCCGGGGGGGCCGGAGATACGCAGTATTTT. It yields the protein CASSSGGAGDTQYF.

This clone came up a few times. CDR3 sequence (DNA): TGTGCCAGCAGTGAGCCTGAGAACTACGAGCAGTACTTC. The encoded protein is CASSEPENYEQYF. The V and J genes are TRBV6-1 and TRBJ2-7; no firm D call. The ends were cut back, 3 bases at V and 3 bases at J, with 9 bases in the middle. This CDR3 is built from 13 residues. Germline V gene data show CDR1 as MNHNS and CDR2 as SASEGT.